This TCR beta chain was documented in a study of blood T cells in healthy people across ages. General study points: Both higher diversity and more naive CD4+ cells marked long-lived donors when set against aged donors.

To note about this clonotype: Its antigen remains unknown.

The CDR3 covers 17 residues. After removal of 1 base from V and 1 base from J, the junction contained 8 bases not matched to a gene. A second 7 to 11 cycle PCR used barcoded and J-beta primers. In TCRdb, the 5' RACE reads were re-called with MiXCR into one record per CDR3 protein. The repertoire holds 950,000 to 1,200,000 distinct CDR3 sequences, with more than 30% as singletons. The sample taken for sequencing was blood. The source of this sequence is a man aged 18 to 29 in good health. The rearrangement joins TRBV12-3 or TRBV12-4 to TRBJ2-3, with 7 bases lining up with TRBD1. CDR3 nucleotide sequence: TGTGCCAGCAGTTTAGTGACAGGGAACATCGGCACAGATACGCAGTATTTT. It yields the protein CASSLVTGNIGTDTQYF.